Listed below are T cell receptor beta chains from one sample, sequenced in a study of shared clonotypes between healthy human individuals. Libraries were prepared by immunoSEQ multiplex PCR; TCRdb keeps only in-frame clonotypes and omits some of them. The profile shows a few hundred thousand clones, 95% to 98% of them singletons. Sequencing input: naive CD4+ T cells sorted from blood. Receptor source: a woman in her twenties or thirties in good health. CDR3s include the opening cysteine and the closing phenylalanine or tryptophan. Each record gives: D gene, J gene, clone size, V gene, CDR3 protein, CDR3 DNA. The D gene is left open where the match is weak. Size is stated for part of the rows, as once, few or many counts, or as a class when the clone is expanded.

TRBD1 TRBJ2-7 - TRBV5-1 CASSFADRESYEQYF TGCGCCAGCAGTTTCGCGGACAGGGAATCCTACGAGCAGTACTTC
TRBD1 TRBJ2-3 - TRBV15 CATSSFGDRGTDTQYF TGTGCCACCAGCAGCTTCGGGGACAGGGGAACAGATACGCAGTATTTT
- TRBJ1-1 - TRBV18 CASSSQGDSMNTEAFF TGTGCCAGCTCATCTCAAGGAGACAGTATGAACACTGAAGCTTTCTTT
- TRBJ2-7 - TRBV10-3 CAIRPGTIPDEQYF TGTGCCATCAGGCCCGGGACGATACCCGACGAGCAGTACTTC
TRBD1 TRBJ1-1 - TRBV6-1 CASSSGTGGYTEAFF TGTGCCAGCAGTTCCGGGACAGGGGGGTACACTGAAGCTTTCTTT
- TRBJ2-5 - TRBV9 CASSVEGWETQYF TGTGCCAGCAGCGTAGAAGGTTGGGAGACCCAGTACTTC
TRBD1 TRBJ2-3 - TRBV5-1 CASSPGQEDTDTQYF TGCGCCAGCAGCCCGGGACAGGAGGACACAGATACGCAGTATTTT
- TRBJ2-4 - TRBV6-8 CASKGPRGPAKNIQYF TGTGCCAGCAAGGGGCCACGCGGGCCTGCCAAAAACATTCAGTACTTC
TRBD1 TRBJ2-5 - TRBV7-9 CASSLSRRTGQQETQYF TGTGCCAGCAGCTTAAGTCGTAGGACAGGGCAACAAGAGACCCAGTACTTC
- TRBJ2-3 - TRBV18 CASSPITGTDTQYF TGTGCCAGCTCACCAATAACAGGGACAGATACGCAGTATTTT
- TRBJ2-3 - TRBV5-1 CASSLVSGDTQYF TGCGCCAGCAGCTTGGTGTCGGGAGATACGCAGTATTTT
- TRBJ2-3 - TRBV28 CASSLSVRAPGSWTDTQYF TGTGCCAGCAGTTTATCGGTCAGGGCCCCTGGATCATGGACAGATACGCAGTATTTT
- TRBJ2-7 - TRBV5-1 CASSSGFLYEQYF TGCGCCAGCAGCTCCGGGTTCCTATACGAGCAGTACTTC
- TRBJ2-1 - TRBV6-5 CASSSPLSLNEQFF TGTGCCAGCAGTTCCCCACTCTCTTTGAATGAGCAGTTCTTC
- TRBJ1-5 - TRBV28 CASGRDIYSNQPQHF TGTGCCAGTGGTAGGGACATCTATAGCAATCAGCCCCAGCATTTT
- TRBJ1-1 - TRBV5-1 CASRRDKYTEAFF TGCGCCAGCAGACGGGACAAATACACTGAAGCTTTCTTT
- TRBJ2-2 - TRBV7-8 CARASNTGELFF TGTGCCAGAGCATCGAACACCGGGGAGCTGTTTTTT
- TRBJ2-7 - TRBV5-5 CASSQRWDEQYF TGTGCCAGCAGTCAAAGGTGGGACGAGCAGTACTTC
TRBD2 TRBJ2-1 - TRBV4-2 CASSQEPLLAGGYNEQFF TGTGCCAGCAGCCAAGAACCCCTCCTAGCGGGGGGCTACAATGAGCAGTTCTTC
TRBD2 TRBJ2-5 once TRBV19 CASSPRTSGRPGSRETQYF TGTGCCAGTAGTCCAAGGACTAGCGGGAGACCGGGGTCTCGGGAGACCCAGTACTTC